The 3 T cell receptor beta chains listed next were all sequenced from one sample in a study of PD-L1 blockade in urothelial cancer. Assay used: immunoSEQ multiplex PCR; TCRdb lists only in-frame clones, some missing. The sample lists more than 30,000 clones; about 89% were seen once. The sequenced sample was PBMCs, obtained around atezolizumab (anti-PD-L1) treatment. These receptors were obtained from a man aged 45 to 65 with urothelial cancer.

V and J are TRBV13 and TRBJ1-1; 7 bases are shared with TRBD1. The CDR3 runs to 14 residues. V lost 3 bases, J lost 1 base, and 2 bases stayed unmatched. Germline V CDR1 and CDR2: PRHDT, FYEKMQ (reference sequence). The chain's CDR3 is CASSFRDRNTEAFF. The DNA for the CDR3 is TGTGCCAGCAGCTTCCGGGACAGGAACACTGAAGCTTTCTTT.

The CDR3 here is CASRSDRVRDNEQFF. CDR3 DNA: TGTGCCAGCAGATCAGACAGGGTCCGTGACAATGAGCAGTTCTTC. The V gene is TRBV6-5, the J gene TRBJ2-1, with 7 bases fitting TRBD1. The CDR3 contains 15 residues. V shed 6 bases, J shed 5 bases, and the junction held 10 bases outside the gene matches. Germline V CDR1 and CDR2: MNHEY, SVGAGI.

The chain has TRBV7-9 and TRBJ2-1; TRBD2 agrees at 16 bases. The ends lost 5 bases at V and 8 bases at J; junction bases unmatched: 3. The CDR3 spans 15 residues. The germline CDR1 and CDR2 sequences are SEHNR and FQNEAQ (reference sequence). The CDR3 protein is CASSRGTSGGDEQFF. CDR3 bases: TGTGCCAGCAGCCGCGGGACTAGCGGGGGGGATGAGCAGTTCTTC.